This T cell receptor beta chain originates from a study of neurological immune-mediated disorders. The junction had 11 bases not matched to a gene; V was cut back by 4 bases and J by 7 bases. Germline CDR1 is SGHRS and CDR2 is YFSETQ. The CDR3 is 16 amino acids. The cDNA was synthesized by 5'RACE incorporating 10-nucleotide random UMIs. TCRdb re-called the 5' RACE reads with MiXCR, one entry per CDR3 protein. The table lists 40,000 to 50,000 distinct CDR3 sequences, 2% to 3% of them singletons. Unsorted libraries used 2 million PBMCs kept at -80 degrees C. At least ten counts were recorded for this clonotype.

The chain couples TRBV5-1 to TRBJ2-1; 10 bases match TRBD2. The sequenced material came from PBMCs. The sequence derives from a man aged 25-45 years with multiple sclerosis. CDR3 in amino acids: CASSIGLAVMVNEQFF. The CDR3 nucleotides are TGCGCCAGCAGCATTGGACTAGCGGTGATGGTAAATGAGCAGTTCTTC.